This T cell receptor beta chain was identified in a study of T cells in localized non-small cell lung cancer. Whole-study results and caveats: Paired adjacent lung recovered a median approximately 62 of the top 100 tumor clones. As only one tumor region underwent sequencing, heterogeneity remains possible. Clonality of T cells reached its maximum in uninvolved adjacent lung, surpassing tumor. A raised T cell density in blood coincided with lengthier overall survival.

The V gene's germline CDR1 is MNHNY and CDR2 SVGAGI (reference sequence). This CDR3 is 12 amino acids long. V lost 6 bases to trimming and J lost 6 bases, with 12 bases between them. TCRdb's copy holds only in-frame clones and misses some; the assay was immunoSEQ multiplex PCR. The data contain fewer than 20,000 clones, about 91% of them singletons. Details on this clone: Antigen unknown.

This receptor was taken from a man aged 40 to 69 with stage I lung adenocarcinoma. The sequencing used peripheral blood, collected before any cancer treatment. V usage is TRBV6-6 and J usage is TRBJ2-7, with D possibly called TRBD1 or TRBD2 (5 bases each). In DNA, the CDR3 is TGTGCCAGCAGACTAGGGACCTTCGAGCAGTACTTC. Translating it yields CASRLGTFEQYF.